The clone carrying this T cell receptor beta chain was detected once. Antigen unknown. Compared with germline, one end of the junction differs, possibly owing to a read error. These data originate in a study of molecular identifiers for immune sequencing clone quantification. Whole-study findings and limits: Jurkat TCR RNA spiked in from one cell (amid one million naive cells) was reportedly detectable.

Germline V gene sequence: CDR1 LGHNA, CDR2 YSLEER. This CDR3 comprises 14 residues. Sorted naive CD8 T cells, 20,000 to 1,000,000, were sequenced from 10%, 30% or 50% RNA. TCRdb ran MiXCR on the PCR reads and lists one entry per CDR3 protein. The table records 400,000 to 600,000 distinct CDR3 sequences, roughly 23% of them present only once. The chain recombines TRBV4-3 with TRBJ1-1; D gene ambiguous. The sequenced sample was naive CD8+ T cells from blood, with Jurkat cell RNA spiked in. Sample subset: FACS-sorted CD8+CD4-CCR7+CD45RA+ naive T cells. This TCR came from a human donor in good health. Some libraries in this study had Jurkat cell RNA spiked in. Written as DNA, the CDR3 is TGCGCCAGCAGCCAAGATGGGATGAACACTGAAGCTCTCTTT. Translating gives CASSQDGMNTEALF.